The source of this T cell receptor beta chain is a study of shared clonotypes between healthy human individuals. About the study: A donor's plate count was three for CD4 naive and three for CD4 memory; CD8 naive had two and CD8 memory one.

In replicate PCRs of sorted subsets, about 220 ng DNA, tens of thousands of T cell genomes, was used. The protocol was immunoSEQ multiplex PCR, while the TCRdb copy is restricted to in-frame clones and leaves out a portion. Of roughly 1,100,000 clones listed, under 80% were seen once; the top ten hold approximately 1.5%. Donation came from healthy HIV-negative adults that had no recent acute infections or vaccinations. The V and J ends lost 5 bases and 1 base, in that order; junction bases with no gene match: 2. The CDR3 loop spans 13 amino acids. Germline CDR1 GTSNPN, CDR2 SVGIG (reference sequence).

The source of this sequence is a man younger than 35 in good health. The rearrangement links TRBV30 to TRBJ2-7, with 10 nucleotides matching TRBD2. The specimen was memory CD4+ T cells sorted from blood. This sample's subset: CD45RA-negative fraction. The chain's CDR3 is CAWELAGSYEQYF. For the CDR3, the DNA is TGTGCCTGGGAACTAGCGGGATCCTACGAGCAGTACTTC. Filled out from reference TRBV30 and TRBJ2-7, the complete variable domain reads SQTIHQWPATLVQPVGSPLSLECTVEGTSNPNLYWYRQAAGRGLQLLFYSVGIGQISSEVPQNLSASRPQDRQFILSSKKLLLSDSGFYLCAWELAGSYEQYFGPGTRLTVT.